This T cell receptor beta chain came from a study of prognosis after radiotherapy for stage I lung cancer. Study-level information: The patients, all with stage I non-small cell lung cancer, were enrolled between April 2018 and 2019. Oligometastatic NSCLC after surgical resection of the primary tumor was present in 5 or 6 patients, while newly diagnosed primary stage I lung tumors were present in more than eleven.

The genomic DNA TCR beta CDR3 region underwent two rounds of multiplex PCR. The authors ran first-round PCR with primers specific to each TRBV and TRBJ gene. TCRdb re-called the multiplex PCR reads with MiXCR, one entry per CDR3 protein. Of approximately 11,000 distinct CDR3 sequences detected, around 55% appear once; the ten largest clones hold 7% to 7.5%. J lost 4 bases, V lost 2 bases, and 6 bases had no gene match. CDR3 size: 15 residues. The source of this sequence is a donor aged 50 or older with non-small cell lung cancer. Sequencing used PBMCs, obtained before or after stereotactic body radiation therapy (not recorded which). This chain uses TRBV12-3 or TRBV12-4 with TRBJ2-3; 7 positions agree with TRBD1. CDR3 bases: TGTGCCAGCAGTTTAACCGGGCAGGGGGCAGATACGCAGTATTTT. It translates to CASSLTGQGADTQYF.